This T cell receptor (beta chain) was profiled in a study of cytomegalovirus exposure and HLA in healthy donors. This PCR relied on a set of 60 Vbeta primers and 13 Jbeta primers. Sequencing used immunoSEQ multiplex PCR; TCRdb keeps in-frame clones, though not all of them. The table has more than 50,000 clones, approximately 83% seen once. Study findings and constraints: Researchers reported that a few CMV-associated chains were confirmed in vitro as CMV antigen-specific.

Comment on this clone: Antigen specificity is unknown.

V trimming: 7 bases; J trimming: 10 bases; junction bases outside the gene matches: 0. The CDR3 contains 11 residues. Germline V CDR1 and CDR2: SQVTM, ANQGSEA. The rearrangement uses TRBV29-1 and TRBJ2-3; 15 nucleotides line up with TRBD2. Sequenced: PBMCs. The receptor was isolated from a female donor in good health and CMV-seronegative. As DNA, the CDR3 is TGCAGCGGGACTAGCGGGGGGGCGCAGTATTTT. This encodes CSGTSGGAQYF.